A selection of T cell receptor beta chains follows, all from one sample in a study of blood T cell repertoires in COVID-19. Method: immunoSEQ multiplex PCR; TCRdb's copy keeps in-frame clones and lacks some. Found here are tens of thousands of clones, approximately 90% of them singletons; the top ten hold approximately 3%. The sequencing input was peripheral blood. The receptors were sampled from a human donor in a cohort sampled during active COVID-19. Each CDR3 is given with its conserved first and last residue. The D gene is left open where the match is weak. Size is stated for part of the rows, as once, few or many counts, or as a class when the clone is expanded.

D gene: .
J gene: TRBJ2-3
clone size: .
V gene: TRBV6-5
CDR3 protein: CVTGVAWADTQYF
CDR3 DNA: TGTGTAACCGGGGTAGCGTGGGCAGATACGCAGTATTTT

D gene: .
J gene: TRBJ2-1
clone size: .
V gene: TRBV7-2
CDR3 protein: CASSLDTSGNEQFF
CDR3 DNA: TGTGCCAGCAGCTTAGACACTTCGGGCAATGAGCAGTTCTTC

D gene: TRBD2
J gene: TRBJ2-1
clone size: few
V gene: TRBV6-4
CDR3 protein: CASSDSMAGGQVGEQFF
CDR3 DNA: TGTGCCAGCAGTGACTCAATGGCGGGAGGGCAAGTAGGTGAGCAGTTCTTC

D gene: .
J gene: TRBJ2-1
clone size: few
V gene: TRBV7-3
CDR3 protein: CASSLDSGLGGEQFF
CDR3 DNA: TGTGCCAGCAGCTTAGATTCAGGTCTCGGGGGTGAGCAGTTCTTC

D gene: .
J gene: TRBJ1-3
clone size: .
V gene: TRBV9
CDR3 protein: CASSPPFDSSGNTIYF
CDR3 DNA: TGTGCCAGCAGCCCGCCGTTCGACAGCTCCGGAAACACCATATATTTT

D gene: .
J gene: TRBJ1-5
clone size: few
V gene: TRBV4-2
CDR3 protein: CASSQDLVGGHWPQHF
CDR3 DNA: TGTGCCAGCAGCCAAGATCTTGTTGGAGGCCACTGGCCCCAGCATTTT

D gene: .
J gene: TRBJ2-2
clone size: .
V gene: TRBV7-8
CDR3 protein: CASTLTPAGAGELFF
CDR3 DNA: TGTGCCAGCACCCTAACCCCTGCAGGGGCCGGGGAGCTGTTTTTT

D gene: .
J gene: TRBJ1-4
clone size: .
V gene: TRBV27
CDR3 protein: CASRQGFEKLFF
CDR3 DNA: TGTGCCAGCAGACAGGGATTTGAAAAACTGTTTTTT

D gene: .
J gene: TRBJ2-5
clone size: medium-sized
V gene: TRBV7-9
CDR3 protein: CASSRLEETQYF
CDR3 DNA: TGTGCCAGCAGCCGACTAGAAGAGACCCAGTACTTC

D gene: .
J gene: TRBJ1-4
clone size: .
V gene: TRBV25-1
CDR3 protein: CASSEYVGAVYEKLFF
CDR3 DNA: TGTGCCAGCAGTGAATATGTGGGGGCTGTGTATGAAAAACTGTTTTTT

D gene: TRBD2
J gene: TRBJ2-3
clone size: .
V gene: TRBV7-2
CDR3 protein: CASSLRTSGGASLFLYF
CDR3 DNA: TGTGCCAGCAGCTTGAGGACTAGCGGGGGGGCCTCGCTGTTTCTGTATTTT

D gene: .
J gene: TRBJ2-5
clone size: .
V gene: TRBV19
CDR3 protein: CASKSPGVRGRETQYF
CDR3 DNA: TGTGCCAGCAAAAGCCCCGGAGTCAGGGGGAGGGAGACCCAGTACTTC

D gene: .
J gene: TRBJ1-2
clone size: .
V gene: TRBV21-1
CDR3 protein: CASSNIPGQGNGYTF
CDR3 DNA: TGTGCCAGCAGCAATATTCCGGGACAGGGGAATGGCTACACCTTC

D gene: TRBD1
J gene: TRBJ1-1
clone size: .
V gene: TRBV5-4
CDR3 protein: CASSGRGFKTFF
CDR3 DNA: TGTGCCAGCAGCGGCAGGGGGTTCAAGACTTTCTTT

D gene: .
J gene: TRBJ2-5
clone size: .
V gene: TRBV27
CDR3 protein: CASSPFGAETQYF
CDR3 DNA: TGTGCCAGCAGCCCTTTTGGGGCAGAGACCCAGTACTTC

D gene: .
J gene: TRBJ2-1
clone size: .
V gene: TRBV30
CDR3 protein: CAWSIWHNEQFF
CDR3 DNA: TGTGCCTGGAGTATTTGGCACAATGAGCAGTTCTTC

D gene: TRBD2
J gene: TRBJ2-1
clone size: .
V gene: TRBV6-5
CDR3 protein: CASGGGTEEYNEQFF
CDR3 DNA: TGTGCCAGCGGGGGAGGGACGGAAGAGTACAATGAGCAGTTCTTC

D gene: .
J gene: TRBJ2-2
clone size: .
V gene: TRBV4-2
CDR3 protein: CASSQGSSRNTGELFF
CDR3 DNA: TGTGCCAGCAGCCAAGGTTCTAGCAGAAACACCGGGGAGCTGTTTTTT

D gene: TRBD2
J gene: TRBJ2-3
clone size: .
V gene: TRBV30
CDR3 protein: CAWSREGWDTQYF
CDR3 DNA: TGTGCCTGGAGTAGGGAGGGTTGGGATACGCAGTATTTT

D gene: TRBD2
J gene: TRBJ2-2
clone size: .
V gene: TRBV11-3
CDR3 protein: CASSLDSGRAGELFF
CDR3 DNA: TGTGCCAGCAGCTTAGATAGCGGGAGGGCCGGGGAGCTGTTTTTT

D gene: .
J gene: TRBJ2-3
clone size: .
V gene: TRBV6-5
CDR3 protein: CASSYVPRDTQYF
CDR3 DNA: TGTGCCAGCAGCTATGTTCCGAGAGATACGCAGTATTTT

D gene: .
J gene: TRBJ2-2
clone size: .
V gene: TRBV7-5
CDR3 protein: CARSLVGQTTTTNTGELFF
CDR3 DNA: TGTGCCAGAAGCTTAGTGGGCCAAACCACAACCACTAACACCGGGGAGCTGTTTTTT

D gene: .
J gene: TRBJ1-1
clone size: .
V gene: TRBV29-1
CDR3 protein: CSVVTSVNTEAFF
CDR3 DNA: TGCAGCGTTGTGACATCGGTGAACACTGAAGCTTTCTTT

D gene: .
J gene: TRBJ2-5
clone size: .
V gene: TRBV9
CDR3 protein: CASSGGSYQETQYF
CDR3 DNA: TGTGCCAGCAGCGGCGGGTCGTACCAAGAGACCCAGTACTTC

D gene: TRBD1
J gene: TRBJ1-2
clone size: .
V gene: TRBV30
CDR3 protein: CAWSPRSGTVPVYGYTF
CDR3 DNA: TGTGCCTGGAGCCCTCGATCTGGGACAGTACCAGTCTATGGCTACACCTTC

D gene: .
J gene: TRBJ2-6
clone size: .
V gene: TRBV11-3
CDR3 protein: CASSGGLLSSGANVLTF
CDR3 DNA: TGTGCCAGCAGCGGGGGACTGCTAAGCTCTGGGGCCAACGTCCTGACTTTC

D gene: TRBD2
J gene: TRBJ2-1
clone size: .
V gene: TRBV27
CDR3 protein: CASSLLAGGSGEQFF
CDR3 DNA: TGTGCCAGCAGCCTTCTAGCGGGGGGGTCAGGTGAGCAGTTCTTC

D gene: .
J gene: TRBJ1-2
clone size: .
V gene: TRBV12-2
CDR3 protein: CASRLGGPRLKQGRLHYGYTF
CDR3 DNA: TGTGCAAGTCGCTTAGGAGGTCCTCGGCTAAAACAGGGGCGCCTCCACTATGGCTACACCTTC

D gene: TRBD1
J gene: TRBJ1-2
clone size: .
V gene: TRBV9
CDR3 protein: CASSETDRQNYGYTF
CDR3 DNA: TGTGCCAGCAGCGAGACGGACAGGCAAAACTATGGCTACACCTTC

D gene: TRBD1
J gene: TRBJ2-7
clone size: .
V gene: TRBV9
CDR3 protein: CASSPGTGVYEQYF
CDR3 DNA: TGTGCCAGCAGCCCGGGGACAGGGGTCTACGAGCAGTACTTC

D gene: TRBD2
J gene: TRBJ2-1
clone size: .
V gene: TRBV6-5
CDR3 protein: CASRSGRSANEQFF
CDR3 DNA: TGTGCCAGCAGGAGCGGGAGAAGCGCCAATGAGCAGTTCTTC

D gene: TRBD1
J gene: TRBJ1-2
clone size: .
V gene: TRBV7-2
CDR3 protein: CASSIGQGHYGYTF
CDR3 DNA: TGTGCCAGCAGCATTGGACAGGGTCACTATGGCTACACCTTC

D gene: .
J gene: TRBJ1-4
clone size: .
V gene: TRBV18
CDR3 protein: CASSPGHYGEKLFF
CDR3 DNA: TGTGCCAGCTCACCGGGTCACTACGGTGAAAAACTGTTTTTT

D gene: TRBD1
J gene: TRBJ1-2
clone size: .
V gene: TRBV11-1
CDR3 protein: CASSSRTGKYGYTF
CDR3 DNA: TGTGCCAGCAGCTCCCGGACAGGAAAATATGGCTACACCTTC

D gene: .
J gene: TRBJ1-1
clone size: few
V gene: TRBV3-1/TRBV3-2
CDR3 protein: CASSLSPWDTQVETTEAFF
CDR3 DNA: TGTGCCAGCAGCCTTTCCCCTTGGGACACCCAGGTAGAGACAACTGAAGCTTTCTTT

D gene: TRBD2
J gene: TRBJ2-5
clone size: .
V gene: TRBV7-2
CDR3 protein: CASSLALAGKPYLKTQYF
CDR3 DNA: TGTGCCAGCAGCTTAGCCCTAGCGGGGAAACCTTACCTAAAGACCCAGTACTTC

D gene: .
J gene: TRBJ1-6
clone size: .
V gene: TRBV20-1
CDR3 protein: CSAKLNSPLHF
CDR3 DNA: TGCAGTGCTAAGCTTAATTCACCCCTCCACTTT

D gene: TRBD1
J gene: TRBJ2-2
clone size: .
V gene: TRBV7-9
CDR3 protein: CASSSPGQLIPLNTGELFF
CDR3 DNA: TGTGCCAGCAGCTCCCCGGGACAGCTAATACCCCTGAACACCGGGGAGCTGTTTTTT

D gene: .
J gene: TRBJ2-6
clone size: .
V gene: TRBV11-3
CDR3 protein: CASSLDPRQPSVTGANVLTF
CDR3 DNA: TGTGCCAGCAGCTTAGACCCCCGACAGCCCTCAGTGACCGGGGCCAACGTCCTGACTTTC

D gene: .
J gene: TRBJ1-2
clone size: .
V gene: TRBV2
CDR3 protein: CASRAGEANYGYTF
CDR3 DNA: TGTGCCAGCAGGGCAGGGGAAGCAAACTATGGCTACACCTTC

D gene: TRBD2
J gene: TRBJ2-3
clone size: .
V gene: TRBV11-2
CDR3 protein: CASSPMRSGRPDTQYF
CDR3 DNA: TGTGCCAGCAGCCCAATGCGAAGCGGGAGGCCAGATACGCAGTATTTT

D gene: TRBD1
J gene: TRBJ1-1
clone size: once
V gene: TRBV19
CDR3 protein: CASTFPRQGGGDTEAFF
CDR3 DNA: TGTGCCAGTACCTTTCCCCGACAGGGTGGAGGGGACACTGAAGCTTTCTTT

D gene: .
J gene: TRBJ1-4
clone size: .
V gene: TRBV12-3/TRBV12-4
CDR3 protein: CASSRETNEKLFF
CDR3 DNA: TGTGCCAGCAGTCGGGAGACAAATGAAAAACTGTTTTTT

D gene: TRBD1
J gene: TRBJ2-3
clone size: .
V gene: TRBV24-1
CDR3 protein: CARGRQGPDTQYF
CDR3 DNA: TGTGCCAGGGGACGACAGGGTCCAGATACGCAGTATTTT

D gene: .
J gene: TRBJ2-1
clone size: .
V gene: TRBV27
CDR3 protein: CASSPQSWSSYNEQFF
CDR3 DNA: TGTGCCAGCAGTCCCCAATCATGGAGCTCCTACAATGAGCAGTTCTTC

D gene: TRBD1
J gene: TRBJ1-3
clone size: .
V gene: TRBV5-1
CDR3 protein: CASSFGGTGINTIYF
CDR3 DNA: TGCGCCAGCAGCTTCGGAGGGACAGGGATAAACACCATATATTTT

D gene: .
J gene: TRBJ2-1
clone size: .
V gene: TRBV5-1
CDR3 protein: CASSLGYRGSYNEQFF
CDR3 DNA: TGCGCCAGCAGCTTGGGGTACCGGGGCTCCTACAATGAGCAGTTCTTC

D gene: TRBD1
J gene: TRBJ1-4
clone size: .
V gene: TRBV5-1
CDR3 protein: CASSFTTGQNEKLFF
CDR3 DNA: TGCGCCAGCAGCTTCACGACAGGGCAGAATGAAAAACTGTTTTTT

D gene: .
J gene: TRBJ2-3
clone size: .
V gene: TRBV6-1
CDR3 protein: CASSDRQPYTDTQYF
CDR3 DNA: TGTGCCAGCAGTGACAGACAGCCCTACACAGATACGCAGTATTTT

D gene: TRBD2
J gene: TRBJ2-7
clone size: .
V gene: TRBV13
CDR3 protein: CASSSSGSSYEQYF
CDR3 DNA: TGTGCCAGCAGCAGTAGCGGGAGTAGCTACGAGCAGTACTTC

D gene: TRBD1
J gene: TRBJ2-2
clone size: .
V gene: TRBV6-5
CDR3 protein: CASSRGQEPTGELFF
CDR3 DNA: TGTGCCAGCAGCCGGGGACAGGAGCCCACCGGGGAGCTGTTTTTT

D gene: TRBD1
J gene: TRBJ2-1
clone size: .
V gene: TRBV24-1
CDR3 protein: CATSDGAGTGGSERSDEQFF
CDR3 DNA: TGTGCCACCAGTGATGGGGCCGGGACAGGGGGCTCTGAAAGGTCGGATGAGCAGTTCTTC

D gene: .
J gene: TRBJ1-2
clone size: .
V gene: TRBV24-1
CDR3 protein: CATSDDVQGHGYTF
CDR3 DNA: TGTGCCACCAGTGACGACGTACAGGGACATGGCTACACCTTC

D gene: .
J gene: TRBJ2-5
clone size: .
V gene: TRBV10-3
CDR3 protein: CAISEKGGVRETQYF
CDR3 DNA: TGTGCCATCAGTGAGAAGGGGGGGGTCCGGGAGACCCAGTACTTC

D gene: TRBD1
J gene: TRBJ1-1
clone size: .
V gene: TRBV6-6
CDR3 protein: CASSRGQRDTEAFF
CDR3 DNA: TGTGCCAGCAGCCGGGGACAGAGAGACACTGAAGCTTTCTTT

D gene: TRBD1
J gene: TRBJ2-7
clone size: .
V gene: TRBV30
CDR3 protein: CAWSVPGQGMYEQYF
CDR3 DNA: TGTGCCTGGAGTGTACCGGGACAGGGGATGTACGAGCAGTACTTC

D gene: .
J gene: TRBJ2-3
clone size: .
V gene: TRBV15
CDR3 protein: CATSRGETSTDTQYF
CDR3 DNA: TGTGCCACCAGCAGAGGCGAAACTAGCACAGATACGCAGTATTTT

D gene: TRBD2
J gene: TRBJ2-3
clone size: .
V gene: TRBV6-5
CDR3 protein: CASRGGSTDTQYF
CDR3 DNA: TGTGCCAGCAGGGGGGGGAGCACAGATACGCAGTATTTT

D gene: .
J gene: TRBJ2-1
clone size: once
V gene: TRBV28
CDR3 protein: CASSVYRVRNEQFF
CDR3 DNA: TGTGCCAGCAGTGTCTACAGGGTTAGGAATGAGCAGTTCTTC

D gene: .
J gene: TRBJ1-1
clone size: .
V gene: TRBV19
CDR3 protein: CASMDTGDLSWAEAFF
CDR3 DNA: TGTGCCAGTATGGACACGGGGGACCTATCTTGGGCTGAAGCTTTCTTT